Described below is a single T cell receptor beta chain sequence and its context. What it binds is unknown. This sample is part of a study of T-cell reconstitution after alpha-beta-depleted transplantation in children. Study-level points and caveats: In some patients, recipient T cells and intrathymic progenitors surviving conditioning explained high day-60 diversity. Reportedly, roughly two months post-transplant, alpha-beta T cells arose from several hundred expanded graft clones. At one year after transplant, newly produced T cells mostly accounted for T-cell counts and diversity.

The CDR3 contains 11 residues. Germline V CDR1 and CDR2: SQVTM, ANQGSEA. The V and J ends lost 3 bases and 6 bases respectively, with 8 bases between them. Unique molecular identifiers were used in preparing the TCRbeta library. A single record per CDR3 protein comes from TCRdb applying MiXCR to the PCR reads. Among 75,000 to 90,000 distinct CDR3 sequences listed, roughly 15% were seen once. The source of this sequence is a male patient under 10 years old who had a stem cell transplant for acute lymphoblastic leukemia, so the T cells may come from the graft donor. The input for sequencing was PBMCs, mostly from graft donor cells, taken 180 days after TCRalphabeta/CD19-depleted stem cell transplant. The chain is built from TRBV29-1 and TRBJ1-2; the D is unclear. CDR3 loop: CSVESDNGYTF. The CDR3 DNA sequence: TGCAGCGTTGAGTCGGATAATGGCTACACCTTC.